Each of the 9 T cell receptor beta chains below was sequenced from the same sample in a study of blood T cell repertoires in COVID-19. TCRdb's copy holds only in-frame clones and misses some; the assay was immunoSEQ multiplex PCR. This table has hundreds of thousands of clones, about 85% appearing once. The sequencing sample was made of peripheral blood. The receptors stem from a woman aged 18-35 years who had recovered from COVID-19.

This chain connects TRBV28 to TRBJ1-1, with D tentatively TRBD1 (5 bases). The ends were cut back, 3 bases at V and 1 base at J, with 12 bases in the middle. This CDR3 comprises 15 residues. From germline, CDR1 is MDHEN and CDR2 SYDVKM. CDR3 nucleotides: TGTGCCAGCAGTTTGGGAGGGGCCGCGAACACTGAAGCTTTCTTT. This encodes CASSLGGAANTEAFF.

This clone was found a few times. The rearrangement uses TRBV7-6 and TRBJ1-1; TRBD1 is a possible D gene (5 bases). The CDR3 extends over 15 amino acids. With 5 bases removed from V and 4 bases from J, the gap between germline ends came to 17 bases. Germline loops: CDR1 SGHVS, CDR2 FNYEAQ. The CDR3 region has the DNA TGTGCCAGCAGCCAGGGACTCGGGGTTGGCACTGAAGCTTTCTTT. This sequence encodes CASSQGLGVGTEAFF.

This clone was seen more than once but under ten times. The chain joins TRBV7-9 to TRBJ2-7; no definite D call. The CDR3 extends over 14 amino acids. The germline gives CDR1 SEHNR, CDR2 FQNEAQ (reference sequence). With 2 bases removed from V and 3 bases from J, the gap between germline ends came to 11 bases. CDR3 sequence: CASSLSEFGYEQYF. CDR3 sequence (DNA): TGTGCCAGCAGCTTAAGCGAGTTCGGCTACGAGCAGTACTTC.

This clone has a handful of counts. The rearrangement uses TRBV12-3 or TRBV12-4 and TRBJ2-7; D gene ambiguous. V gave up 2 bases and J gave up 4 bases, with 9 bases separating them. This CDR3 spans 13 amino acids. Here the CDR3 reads CASSLRALYEQYF. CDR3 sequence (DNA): TGTGCCAGCAGTTTAAGAGCTTTATACGAGCAGTACTTC.

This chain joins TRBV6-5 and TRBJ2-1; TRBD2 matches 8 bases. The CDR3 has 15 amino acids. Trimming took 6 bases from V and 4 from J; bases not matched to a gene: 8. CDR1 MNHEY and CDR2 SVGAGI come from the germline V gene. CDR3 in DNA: TGTGCCAGCAGCCCACTAGCGGATTTGTACAATGAGCAGTTCTTC. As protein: CASSPLADLYNEQFF.

This chain's CDR3 is CASSPLSSGNTIYF. The CDR3 DNA follows: TGTGCCAGCAGCCCTTTGAGCTCTGGAAACACCATATATTTT. The chain has TRBV7-3 and TRBJ1-3; D remains ambiguous. The V gene's germline CDR1 is SGHTA and CDR2 FQGTGA. This CDR3 is built from 14 residues. V lost 5 bases and J lost 0, with 8 bases in between. Complete variable domain (other parts from reference TRBV7-3 and TRBJ1-3): GAGVSQTPSNKVTEKGKYVELRCDPISGHTALYWYRQSLGQGPEFLIYFQGTGAADDSGLPNDRFFAVRPEGSVSTLKIQRTERGDSAVYLCASSPLSSGNTIYFGEGSWLTVV.

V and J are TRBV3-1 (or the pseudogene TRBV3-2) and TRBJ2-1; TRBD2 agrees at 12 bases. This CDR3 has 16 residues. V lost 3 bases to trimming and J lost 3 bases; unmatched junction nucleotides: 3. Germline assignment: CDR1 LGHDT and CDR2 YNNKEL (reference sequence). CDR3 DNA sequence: TGTGCCAGCAGCCAGGCTAGCGGGAGGGTCTACAATGAGCAGTTCTTC. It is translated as CASSQASGRVYNEQFF.

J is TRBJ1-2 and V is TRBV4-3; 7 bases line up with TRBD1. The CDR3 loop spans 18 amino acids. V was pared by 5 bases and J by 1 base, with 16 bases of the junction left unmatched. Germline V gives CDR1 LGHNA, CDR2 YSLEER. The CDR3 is CASSGGTGTETLNYGYTF. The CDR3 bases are TGCGCCAGCAGCGGAGGAACCGGGACAGAAACCCTTAACTATGGCTACACCTTC.

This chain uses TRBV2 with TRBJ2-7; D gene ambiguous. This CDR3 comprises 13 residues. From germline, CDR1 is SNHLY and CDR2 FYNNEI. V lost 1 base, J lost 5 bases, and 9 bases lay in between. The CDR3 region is CASSEVVGHEQYF. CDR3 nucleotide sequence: TGTGCCAGCAGTGAAGTCGTGGGCCACGAGCAGTACTTC.